This TCR beta chain came from a study of tumor and adjacent non-tumor tissue in lung cancer. At the level of the study: There were some 11 adenocarcinoma, a couple of squamous cell carcinoma and 1 small cell lung cancer cases.

The template was RNA from unsorted bulk tissue. On this clonotype: A read error may explain this, as a much larger clone is one base away.

The library came from three nested PCR rounds adapted from ARM-PCR protocols. TCRdb redid the calling of the multiplex PCR reads with MiXCR, one entry per CDR3 protein. The sample consists of 100,000 to 150,000 distinct CDR3 sequences, roughly 67% of them appearing once. The receptor comes from a young man with non-small cell lung cancer. Sequencing input: lung tumor tissue.

CDR3 sequence reads: CAISGTVNGGYAF. DNA for the CDR3: TGTGCCATCAGTGGGACGGTAAATGGGGGCTACGCCTTC. The J gene is TRBJ1-2, the V gene TRBV10-3; a weak D match, TRBD1 (6 bases). The CDR3 extends over 13 amino acids. Germline V gives CDR1 ENHRY, CDR2 SYGVKD.